This is a list of T cell receptor beta chains from one sample in a study of T cells in Graves' hyperthyroidism and ophthalmopathy. TCRdb passed the multiplex PCR reads through MiXCR, listing each CDR3 protein once. Among approximately 510,000 distinct CDR3 sequences listed, around 20% were seen once. The specimen sequenced was blood. The receptors shown here come from a man aged 18 to 35 with Graves' hyperthyroidism. The CDR3 runs from the conserved cysteine through the conserved F or W. A D gene is named only where the DNA matches it firmly. Clone size is not always given. Where it is, it says once, few, many or a class for expanded clones.

TRBD1	TRBJ1-1	.	TRBV5-1	TGCGCCAGCAGCTCGGCCGACAGGGGGTGGACTGAAGCTTTCTTT	CASSSADRGWTEAFF
TRBD1	TRBJ1-1	few	TRBV19	TGTGCCAGTAGTATAAGGGGGCTTAGCACTGAAGCTTTCTTT	CASSIRGLSTEAFF
.	TRBJ1-2	many	TRBV20-1	TGCAGTGCTAGAGGCCCCACGTCCATACCCTATGGCTACACCTTC	CSARGPTSIPYGYTF
.	TRBJ1-2	.	TRBV15	TGTGCCACCAGCAGTAGGGGGACACATTCCCTAACCAACTATGGCTACACCTTC	CATSSRGTHSLTNYGYTF
TRBD1	TRBJ1-1	.	TRBV6-1	TGTGCCAGCAGCACCGGGACAGGGGGGATTATGAACACTGAAGCTTTCTTT	CASSTGTGGIMNTEAFF
TRBD2	TRBJ2-5	many	TRBV6-5	TGTGCCAGCAGTCGCTCCAGCGGGGGGGCGAGGAAAGAGACCCAGTACTTC	CASSRSSGGARKETQYF
TRBD1	TRBJ2-7	many	TRBV28	TGTGCCAGCAGTTCCCGGGACAGCGGTCCCTACGAGCAGTACTTC	CASSSRDSGPYEQYF
.	TRBJ1-2	many	TRBV6-1	TGTGCCAGCAGTGGACTTCTTGGGCAGGGGTATGGCTACACCTTC	CASSGLLGQGYGYTF
.	TRBJ1-2	many	TRBV6-1	TGTGCCAGCATCGGTTCGGGGGGGCTTTATGGCTACACCTTC	CASIGSGGLYGYTF
.	TRBJ2-7	.	TRBV24-1	TGTGCCACCAGTGATGGGCTCTACTCGGAGTGGTTCTCATGGGAGCAGTACTTC	CATSDGLYSEWFSWEQYF
TRBD2	TRBJ2-7	many	TRBV6-1	TGTGCCAGCAGTGAAGGAACCGGGGGGGCCGGCGAGCAGTACTTC	CASSEGTGGAGEQYF
TRBD1	TRBJ2-1	many	TRBV9	TGTGCCAGCAGCGTAGCTCTGAAGGGACAGGGGAGCAATGAGCAGTTCTTC	CASSVALKGQGSNEQFF
TRBD2	TRBJ2-1	few	TRBV11-2	TGTGCCAGCAGCCCCATACTAGCGGGGAACCACAATGAGCAGTTCTTC	CASSPILAGNHNEQFF
.	TRBJ1-1	few	TRBV5-8	TGTGCCAGCCTAGCGCGACTAGGGAACACTGAAGCTTTCTTT	CASLARLGNTEAFF
TRBD1	TRBJ2-7	.	TRBV6-1	TGTGCCAGCAGTGGTCCCGGGACAGGGCACCGCGAGCAGTACTTC	CASSGPGTGHREQYF
.	TRBJ1-6	once	TRBV6-5	TGTGCCAGCAGTTACTCGCCTCTGAATTCACCCCTCCACTTT	CASSYSPLNSPLHF
TRBD1	TRBJ2-2	many	TRBV6-1	TGTGCCAGCAGTGGCTGGGGGACAGGGTGGACCGGGGAGCTGTTTTTT	CASSGWGTGWTGELFF
.	TRBJ1-5	.	TRBV29-1	TGCAGCGTTGGAGAGGCCAATCAGCCCAAGCATTTT	CSVGEANQPKHF
.	TRBJ1-5	.	TRBV24-1	TGTGCCACCAGTGATTCAGGGACGTTCAATCAGCCCCAGCATTTT	CATSDSGTFNQPQHF
.	TRBJ2-2	many	TRBV28	TGTGCCAGCAGTCCTACCGGGACATTCACCGGGGAGCTGTTTTTT	CASSPTGTFTGELFF
TRBD1	TRBJ1-2	.	TRBV2	TGTGCCAGCTACGCAGGACAGGGGCTGAACTATGGCTACACCTTC	CASYAGQGLNYGYTF
TRBD1	TRBJ1-2	many	TRBV20-1	TGCAGTGTCCCTGGGGGTGGACAGGGGACTAAAGGCTACACCTTC	CSVPGGGQGTKGYTF
TRBD1	TRBJ1-1	many	TRBV7-6	TGTGCCAGCAGCCCAGGACAGGGTATCACTGAAGCTTTCTTT	CASSPGQGITEAFF
.	TRBJ2-7	few	TRBV6-1	TGTGCCAGCAGTGAGGGGTGGGGAAGATACGAGCAGTACTTC	CASSEGWGRYEQYF
.	TRBJ2-5	few	TRBV12-3/TRBV12-4	TGTGCCAGCTCCCGGGAAGGCCCACCTGGATGGACCCAGTACTTC	CASSREGPPGWTQYF
TRBD1	TRBJ1-5	many	TRBV7-8	TGTGCCAGCAGCCCTTGGACAGGGGATAGCAATCAGCCCCAGCATTTT	CASSPWTGDSNQPQHF